A single sample gave rise to the 11 T cell receptor beta chains below, sequenced in a study of cytomegalovirus exposure and HLA in healthy donors (dated by TCRdb to the late 2010s). Receptor amplification or capture employed the immunoSEQ multiplex PCR assay. A mixture of 60 forward primers for TCR Vbeta segments and 13 reverse primers for TCR Jbeta segments was used in the multiplex PCR. TCRdb retrieved this table from immuneACCESS and kept in-frame rearrangements only. Not all clones are present; in checked studies, unresolved V genes account for under half, and no reason is known for the remainder. This sample lists 160,000 or so clones; over 80% were detected once. The ten largest clones represent roughly 6.2% of the sample. The specimen sequenced was PBMCs. These receptors were taken from a male donor in good health and CMV-seropositive.

A note on this clone: One end of the junction varies from germline; a read error may be responsible. The rearrangement joins TRBV7-9 to TRBJ2-2, with TRBD2 identical over 12 bases. Germline V CDR1 and CDR2: SEHNR, FQNEAQ (reference sequence). This CDR3 has 16 residues. The CDR3 nucleotides are TGTTCCAGCAGCTCAGGGACTAGCGGGTATACCGGGGAGCTGTTTTTT. It encodes CSSSSGTSGYTGELFF.

The chain uses TRBV6-1 and TRBJ2-3, with D perhaps matching TRBD1 (6 bases). Germline V gives CDR1 MNHNS, CDR2 SASEGT. V lost 7 bases and J lost 0, with 14 bases in between. The CDR3 totals 15 residues. CDR3 protein: CASTIGGISTDTQYF. In DNA, the CDR3 is TGTGCCAGCACGATTGGGGGCATTAGCACAGATACGCAGTATTTT.

This chain links TRBV5-6 with TRBJ1-2; 8 nucleotides line up with TRBD1. Trimming took 1 base from V and 4 from J; bases not matched to a gene: 3. Germline lookup yields CDR1 SGHDT and CDR2 YYEEEE. This CDR3 spans 14 amino acids. For the CDR3, the DNA is TGTGCCAGCAGCTTGTCAGGGGGCGGCTATGGCTACACCTTC. Protein: CASSLSGGGYGYTF.

J is TRBJ2-1 and V is TRBV5-1; TRBD1 agrees at 9 bases. V lost 3 bases and J lost 4; bases outside the gene matches: 5. Looked up from germline, CDR1 is SGHRS and CDR2 is YFSETQ. The CDR3 has 15 amino acids. CDR3 DNA sequence: TGCGCCAGCAGCTCCGGGGACAGGGTATACAATGAGCAGTTCTTC. It codes for CASSSGDRVYNEQFF.

V is TRBV11-3 and J is TRBJ2-7, with D possibly being TRBD2 (7 bases). The CDR3 is 15 amino acids. CDR1 and CDR2 from the germline V gene are SGHNT and YENEEA. V lost 9 bases to trimming and J lost 3 bases, with 21 bases between them. This CDR3 reads CASSRGAGAIYEQYF. The CDR3 region has the DNA TGTGCCAGTTCTAGGGGGGCGGGAGCTATCTACGAGCAGTACTTC.

The chain combines TRBV27 with TRBJ2-1; TRBD2 aligns across 10 bases. The germline CDR1 and CDR2 sequences are MNHEY and SMNVEV (reference sequence). The trim removed 5 bases at V and 3 bases at J, leaving 7 bases unmatched. CDR3 size: 16 residues. CDR3 nucleotide sequence: TGTGCCAGCAGTCCTCTAGCGGGAGAGGACTACAATGAGCAGTTCTTC. It codes for CASSPLAGEDYNEQFF.

The chain combines TRBV6-1 with TRBJ1-5; D gene uncertain. Germline V lookup: CDR1 MNHNS, CDR2 SASEGT. V lost 6 bases and J 4 bases, leaving 4 bases between the germline ends. CDR3 length: 11 residues. CDR3 bases: TGTGCCAGCAGGGAGAATCAGCCCCAGCATTTT. Its protein product is CASRENQPQHF.

The chain couples TRBV15 to TRBJ2-7; TRBD1 is a possible D gene (6 bases). Germline values: CDR1 LNHNV, CDR2 YYDKDF (reference sequence). V gave up 0 bases and J gave up 3 bases, with 12 bases separating them. The CDR3 spans 15 residues. CDR3 sequence (DNA): TGTGCCACCAGCAGAGACGACAGGAGTCTCTACGAGCAGTACTTC. It codes for CATSRDDRSLYEQYF.

The chain couples TRBV7-2 to TRBJ1-5; TRBD1 matches at 7 bases. V was pared by 5 bases and J by 0 bases, with 4 bases of the junction left unmatched. CDR3 size: 15 residues. Germline V gene sequence: CDR1 SGHTA, CDR2 FQGNSA. CDR3 sequence: CASSAGTVSNQPQHF. The CDR3 nucleotides are TGTGCCAGCAGCGCTGGGACAGTTAGCAATCAGCCCCAGCATTTT.

This chain connects TRBV7-9 to TRBJ1-1; 9 positions match TRBD1. The V segment lost 4 bases and the J segment 8 bases; nucleotides outside the gene matches: 5. CDR3 length: 13 amino acids. The germline CDR1 and CDR2 sequences are SEHNR and FQNEAQ (reference sequence). CDR3: CASSSGQGPEAFF. CDR3 bases: TGTGCCAGCAGCTCCGGACAGGGGCCCGAAGCTTTCTTT.

The chain is built from TRBV6-5 and TRBJ1-1; D is uncertain. Germline V gene sequence: CDR1 MNHEY, CDR2 SVGAGI. The V end lost 0 bases, the J end lost 1 base, and 9 bases lay between the germline ends. CDR3 length: 15 residues. CDR3 in DNA: TGTGCCAGCAGTTACTCAGTGGCGGGGAACACTGAAGCTTTCTTT. This translates into CASSYSVAGNTEAFF.